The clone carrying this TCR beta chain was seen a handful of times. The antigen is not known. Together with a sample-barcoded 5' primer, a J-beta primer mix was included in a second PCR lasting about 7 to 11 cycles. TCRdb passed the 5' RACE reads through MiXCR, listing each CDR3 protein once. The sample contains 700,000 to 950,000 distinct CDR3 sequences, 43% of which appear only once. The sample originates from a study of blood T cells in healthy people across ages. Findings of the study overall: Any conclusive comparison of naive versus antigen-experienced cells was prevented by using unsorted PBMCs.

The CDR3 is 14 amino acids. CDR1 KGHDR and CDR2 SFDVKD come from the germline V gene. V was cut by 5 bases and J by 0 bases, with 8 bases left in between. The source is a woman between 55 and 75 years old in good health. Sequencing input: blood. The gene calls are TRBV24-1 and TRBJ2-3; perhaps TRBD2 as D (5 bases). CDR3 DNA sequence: TGTGCCACCAGTGGACGGGAAAGCACAGATACGCAGTATTTT. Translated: CATSGRESTDTQYF.